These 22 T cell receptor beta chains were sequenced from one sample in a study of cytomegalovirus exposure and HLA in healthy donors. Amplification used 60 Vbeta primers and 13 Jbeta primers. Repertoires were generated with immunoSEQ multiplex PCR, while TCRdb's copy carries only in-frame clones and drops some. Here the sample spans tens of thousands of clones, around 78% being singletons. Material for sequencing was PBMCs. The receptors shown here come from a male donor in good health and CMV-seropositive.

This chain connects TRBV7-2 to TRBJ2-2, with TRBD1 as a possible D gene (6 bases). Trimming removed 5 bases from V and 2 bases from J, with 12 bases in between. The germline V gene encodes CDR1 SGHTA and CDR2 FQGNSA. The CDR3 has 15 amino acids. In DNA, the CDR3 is TGTGCCAGCAGCCGGGACACGGGTAACACCGGGGAGCTGTTTTTT. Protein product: CASSRDTGNTGELFF.

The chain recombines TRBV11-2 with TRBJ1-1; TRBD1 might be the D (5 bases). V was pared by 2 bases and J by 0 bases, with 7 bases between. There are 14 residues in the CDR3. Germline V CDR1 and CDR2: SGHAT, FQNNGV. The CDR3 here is CASSLRQMNTEAFF. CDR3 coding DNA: TGTGCCAGCAGCTTAAGACAGATGAACACTGAAGCTTTCTTT. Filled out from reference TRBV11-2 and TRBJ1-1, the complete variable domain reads EAGVAQSPRYKIIEKRQSVAFWCNPISGHATLYWYQQILGQGPKLLIQFQNNGVVDDSQLPKDRFSAERLKGVDSTLKIQPAKLEDSAVYLCASSLRQMNTEAFFGQGTRLTVV.

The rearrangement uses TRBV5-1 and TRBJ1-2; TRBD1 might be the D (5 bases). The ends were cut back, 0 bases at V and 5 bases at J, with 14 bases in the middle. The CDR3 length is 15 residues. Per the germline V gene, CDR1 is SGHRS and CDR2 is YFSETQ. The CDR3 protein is CASSLAQGLGYGYTF. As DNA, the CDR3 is TGCGCCAGCAGCTTGGCCCAGGGTTTAGGTTATGGCTACACCTTC.

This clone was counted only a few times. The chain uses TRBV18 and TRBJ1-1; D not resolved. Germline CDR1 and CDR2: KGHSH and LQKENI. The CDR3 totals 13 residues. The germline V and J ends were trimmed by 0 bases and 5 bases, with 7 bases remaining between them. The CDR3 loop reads CASSPPSRTEAFF. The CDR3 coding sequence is TGTGCCAGCTCACCACCGAGTAGAACTGAAGCTTTCTTT.

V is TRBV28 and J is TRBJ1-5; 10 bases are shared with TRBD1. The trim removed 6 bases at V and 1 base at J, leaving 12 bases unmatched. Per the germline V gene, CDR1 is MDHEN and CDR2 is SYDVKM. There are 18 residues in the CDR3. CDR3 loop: CASRIRDRGTRSNQPQHF. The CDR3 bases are TGTGCCAGCAGGATCCGGGACAGGGGTACTCGGAGCAATCAGCCCCAGCATTTT.

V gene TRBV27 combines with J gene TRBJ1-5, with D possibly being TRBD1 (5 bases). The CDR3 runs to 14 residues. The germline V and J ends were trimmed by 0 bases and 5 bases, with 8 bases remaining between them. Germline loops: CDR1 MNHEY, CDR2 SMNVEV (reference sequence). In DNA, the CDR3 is TGTGCCAGCAGTTTATCTCGGGGGGATCAGCCCCAGCATTTT. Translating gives CASSLSRGDQPQHF.

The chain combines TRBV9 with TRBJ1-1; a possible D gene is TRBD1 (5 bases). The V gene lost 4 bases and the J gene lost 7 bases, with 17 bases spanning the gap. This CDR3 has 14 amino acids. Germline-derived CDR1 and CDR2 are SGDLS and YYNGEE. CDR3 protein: CASSLSAGTGEAFF. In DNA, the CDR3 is TGTGCCAGCAGCCTATCAGCGGGGACTGGTGAAGCTTTCTTT.

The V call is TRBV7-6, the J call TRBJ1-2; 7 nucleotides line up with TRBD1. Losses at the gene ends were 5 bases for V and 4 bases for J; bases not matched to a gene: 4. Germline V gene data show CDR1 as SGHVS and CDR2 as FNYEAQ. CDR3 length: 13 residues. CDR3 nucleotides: TGTGCCAGCAGCCAGACAGGGACCTATGGCTACACCTTC. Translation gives CASSQTGTYGYTF.

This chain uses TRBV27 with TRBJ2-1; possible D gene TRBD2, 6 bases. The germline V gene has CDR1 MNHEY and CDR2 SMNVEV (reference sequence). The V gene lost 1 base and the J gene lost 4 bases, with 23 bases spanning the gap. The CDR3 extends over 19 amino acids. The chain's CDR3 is CASSLLARRGGPLYNEQFF. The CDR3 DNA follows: TGTGCCAGCAGTTTATTGGCCCGGCGGGGCGGGCCCCTATACAATGAGCAGTTCTTC.

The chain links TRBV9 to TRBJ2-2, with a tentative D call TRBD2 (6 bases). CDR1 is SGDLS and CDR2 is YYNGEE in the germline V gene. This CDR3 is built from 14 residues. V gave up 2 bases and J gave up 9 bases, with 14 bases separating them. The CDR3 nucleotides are TGTGCCAGCAGCGTTCAACTAGCCGGAAGGGAGCTGTTTTTT. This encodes CASSVQLAGRELFF.

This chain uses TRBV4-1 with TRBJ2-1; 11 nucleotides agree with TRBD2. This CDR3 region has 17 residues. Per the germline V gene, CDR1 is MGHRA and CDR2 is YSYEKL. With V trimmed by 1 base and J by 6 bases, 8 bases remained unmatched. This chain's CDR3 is CASSQGRASGRFNEQFF. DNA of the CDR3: TGCGCCAGCAGCCAAGGGCGAGCTAGCGGGAGGTTCAATGAGCAGTTCTTC.

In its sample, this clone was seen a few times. The chain's CDR3 is CASSLGAQGNQPQHF. CDR3 sequence (DNA): TGTGCCAGCAGCTTGGGGGCACAGGGGAATCAGCCCCAGCATTTT. The chain links TRBV5-6 to TRBJ1-5; 7 bases align to TRBD1. The germline CDR1 and CDR2 sequences are SGHDT and YYEEEE. This CDR3 region has 15 residues. J gave up 4 bases and V 0 bases, and 4 bases lay outside the gene matches.

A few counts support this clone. In nucleotides, the CDR3 is TGTGCCAGCAGCTTTCGAGGACTAGCGGGAGGGCCAGTCCACGAGCAGTACTTC. Translation: CASSFRGLAGGPVHEQYF. The chain carries TRBV7-9 and TRBJ2-7; 15 bases match TRBD2. The CDR3 contains 18 residues. Germline values: CDR1 SEHNR, CDR2 FQNEAQ (reference sequence). V shed 3 bases, J shed 5 bases, and the junction held 11 bases outside the gene matches.

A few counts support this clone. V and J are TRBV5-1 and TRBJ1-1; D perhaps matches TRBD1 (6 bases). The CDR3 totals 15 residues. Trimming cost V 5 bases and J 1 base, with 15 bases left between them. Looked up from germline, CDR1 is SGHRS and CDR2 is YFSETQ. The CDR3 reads CASRQGSNPNTEAFF. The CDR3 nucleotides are TGCGCCAGCAGACAGGGTTCGAACCCGAACACTGAAGCTTTCTTT. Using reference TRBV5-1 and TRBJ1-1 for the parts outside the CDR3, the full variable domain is KAGVTQTPRYLIKTRGQQVTLSCSPISGHRSVSWYQQTPGQGLQFLFEYFSETQRNKGNFPGRFSGRQFSNSRSEMNVSTLELGDSALYLCASRQGSNPNTEAFFGQGTRLTVV.

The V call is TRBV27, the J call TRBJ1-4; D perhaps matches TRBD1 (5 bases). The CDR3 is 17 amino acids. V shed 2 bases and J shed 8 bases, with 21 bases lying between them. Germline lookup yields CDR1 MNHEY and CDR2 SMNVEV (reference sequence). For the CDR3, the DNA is TGTGCCAGCAGTTTACAATTTGGGGGGAGAGGGGCCGAAAAACTGTTTTTT. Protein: CASSLQFGGRGAEKLFF. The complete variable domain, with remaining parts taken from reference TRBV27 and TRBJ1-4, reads EAQVTQNPRYLITVTGKKLTVTCSQNMNHEYMSWYRQDPGLGLRQIYYSMNVEVTDKGDVPEGYKVSRKEKRNFPLILESPSPNQTSLYFCASSLQFGGRGAEKLFFGSGTQLSVL.

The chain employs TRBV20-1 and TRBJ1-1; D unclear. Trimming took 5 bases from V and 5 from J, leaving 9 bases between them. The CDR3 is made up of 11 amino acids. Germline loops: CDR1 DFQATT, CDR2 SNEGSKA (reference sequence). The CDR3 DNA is TGCAGTGCTTCCCGGGAAACTGAAGCTTTCTTT. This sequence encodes CSASRETEAFF.

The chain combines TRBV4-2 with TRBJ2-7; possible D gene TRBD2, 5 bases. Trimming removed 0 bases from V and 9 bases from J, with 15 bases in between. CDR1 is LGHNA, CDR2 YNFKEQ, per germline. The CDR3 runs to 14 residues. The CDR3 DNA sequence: TGTGCCAGCAGCCAAGATTTGAGCGGAAGGTGGCAGTACTTC. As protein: CASSQDLSGRWQYF.

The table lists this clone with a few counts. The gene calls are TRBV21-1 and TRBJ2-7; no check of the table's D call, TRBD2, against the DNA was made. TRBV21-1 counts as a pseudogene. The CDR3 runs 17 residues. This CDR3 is CASSKALLAEPLYEQYF. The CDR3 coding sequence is TGTGCCAGCAGCAAAGCGCTTTTGGCGGAGCCCTTATACGAGCAGTACTTC.

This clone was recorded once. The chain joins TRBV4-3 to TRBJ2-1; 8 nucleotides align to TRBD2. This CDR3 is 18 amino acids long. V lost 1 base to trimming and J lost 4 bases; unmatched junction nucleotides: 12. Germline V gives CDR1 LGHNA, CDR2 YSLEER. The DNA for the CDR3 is TGCGCCAGCAGCCAAGGTGGGCGAGCGGGAGCTTTATACAATGAGCAGTTCTTC. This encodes CASSQGGRAGALYNEQFF.

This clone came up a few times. CDR3 region: CASSEYGASDTEAFF. The CDR3 DNA is TGTGCCAGCAGTGAGTATGGGGCGTCGGACACTGAAGCTTTCTTT. The chain joins TRBV2 to TRBJ1-1, with D perhaps TRBD1 (5 bases). The length of the CDR3 is 15 residues. V was pared by 3 bases and J by 3 bases, with 14 bases between. Germline V CDR1 and CDR2: SNHLY, FYNNEI.

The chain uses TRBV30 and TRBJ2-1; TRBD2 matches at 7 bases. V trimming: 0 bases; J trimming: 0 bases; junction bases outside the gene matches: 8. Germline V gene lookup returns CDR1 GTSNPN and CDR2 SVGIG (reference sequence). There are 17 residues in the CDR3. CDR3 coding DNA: TGTGCCTGGAGTGTACGGGGACTAAGAAGCTCCTACAATGAGCAGTTCTTC. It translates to CAWSVRGLRSSYNEQFF.

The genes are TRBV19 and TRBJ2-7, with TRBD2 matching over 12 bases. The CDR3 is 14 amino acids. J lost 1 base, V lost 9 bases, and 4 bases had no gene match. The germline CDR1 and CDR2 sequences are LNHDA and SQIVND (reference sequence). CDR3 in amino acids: CASGLAGRSYEQYF. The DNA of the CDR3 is TGTGCCAGCGGACTAGCGGGGAGGTCCTACGAGCAGTACTTC.